Presented here are 28 T cell receptor beta chains from one specimen sequenced in a study of T cells in Graves' hyperthyroidism and ophthalmopathy. Authors of the study amplified TCR beta CDR3 regions from RNA transcripts. First-round RT-PCR targeting the TCR CDR3 was performed with the HTBI primer set. TCRdb reprocessed the multiplex PCR reads via MiXCR and lists one record per CDR3 protein. The table has approximately 640,000 distinct CDR3 sequences, nearly 45% seen once. Material for sequencing was peripheral blood or thyroid tissue (not recorded which). These receptors came from an adult man with Graves' disease, either hyperthyroidism or ophthalmopathy (not recorded which).

As to this clonotype: A read error may explain this, as a much larger clone is one base away. This rearrangement joins TRBV29-1 to TRBJ2-7; D unclear. This CDR3 has 13 residues. Looked up from germline, CDR1 is SQVTM and CDR2 is ANQGSEA. The CDR3 sequence is CSVEVGKGYERYF. The CDR3 nucleotides are TGCAGCGTTGAAGTAGGGAAGGGTTACGAGCGGTACTTC.

The CDR3 nucleotides read TGTGCCAGCAGTTTATGGGCGGGGGATGGCAATCAGCCCCAGCATTTT. Protein sequence: CASSLWAGDGNQPQHF. The rearrangement links TRBV11-1 to TRBJ1-5; maybe TRBD1 (5 bases). Germline V CDR1 and CDR2: SGHAT, FQDESV (reference sequence). This CDR3 is built from 16 residues. V shed 6 bases and J shed 2 bases, with 17 bases lying between them.

At least ten counts were recorded for this clonotype. The genes are TRBV20-1 and TRBJ2-7; D is undetermined. Germline V gives CDR1 DFQATT, CDR2 SNEGSKA (reference sequence). The CDR3 sequence is 12 residues long. Trimming removed 0 bases at V and 3 bases at J, with 6 bases between. The CDR3 nucleotides read TGCAGTGCTAGAGATCGGAGCTACGAGCAGTACTTC. This translates into CSARDRSYEQYF.

This clonotype was seen a few times. A much bigger clone sits one base away, suggesting this may be a read error. The genes are TRBV5-2 and TRBJ1-1. TRBV5-2 represents a pseudogene. The CDR3 has 11 amino acids. This CDR3 reads CASKRGAEAFF. The CDR3 DNA sequence: TGTGCCAGCAAGCGGGGGGCTGAAGCTTTCTTT.

This clonotype has just a few counts. The chain has TRBV7-9 and TRBJ1-1, with 8 nucleotides matching TRBD1. This CDR3 has 17 amino acids. V trimming: 4 bases; J trimming: 0 bases; junction bases outside the gene matches: 10. Germline CDR1 and CDR2: SEHNR and FQNEAQ (reference sequence). The DNA for the CDR3 is TGTGCCAGCAGCTCCCGACAGGGGATAGGTCTGAACACTGAAGCTTTCTTT. Amino acid sequence: CASSSRQGIGLNTEAFF.

A few counts support this clonotype. The chain employs TRBV2 and TRBJ2-3; D is possibly TRBD1 (6 bases). The CDR3 is made up of 15 amino acids. V was trimmed by 10 bases and J by 4 bases, leaving 21 bases between them. Looked up from germline, CDR1 is SNHLY and CDR2 is FYNNEI. The CDR3 reads CATTRDTASADTQYF. The CDR3 bases are TGTGCCACCACCCGGGACACAGCGTCGGCAGATACGCAGTATTTT. Full variable domain (outside the CDR3, taken from reference TRBV2 and TRBJ2-3): EPEVTQTPSHQVTQMGQEVILRCVPISNHLYFYWYRQILGQKVEFLVSFYNNEISEKSEIFDDQFSVERPDGSNFTLKIRSTKLEDSAMYFCATTRDTASADTQYFGPGTRLTVL.

The table lists this clonotype with a few counts. The genes are TRBV29-1 and TRBJ2-7; 8 bases align to TRBD2. Germline CDR1 is SQVTM and CDR2 is ANQGSEA. J gave up 7 bases and V 0 bases, and 11 bases lay outside the gene matches. The CDR3 totals 15 residues. The chain's CDR3 is CSVEDHGRAGGEQYF. CDR3 coding DNA: TGCAGCGTTGAAGATCACGGGAGGGCCGGCGGGGAGCAGTACTTC.

This clonotype was observed at least ten times. V gene TRBV24-1 combines with J gene TRBJ1-2; 7 nucleotides agree with TRBD1. The CDR3 runs to 13 residues. In germline, CDR1 is KGHDR, CDR2 SFDVKD. Trimming at V came to 7 bases and at J to 4 bases, leaving 5 bases not matched to a gene. The CDR3: CATSRGQFYGYTF. CDR3 nucleotide sequence: TGTGCCACCAGCCGGGGACAGTTCTATGGCTACACCTTC.

The rearrangement joins TRBV20-1 to TRBJ2-7; unclear D gene. The CDR3 is 14 residues long. In germline, CDR1 is DFQATT, CDR2 SNEGSKA (reference sequence). The V end was cut by 3 bases, the J end by 0 bases, with 12 bases between. CDR3 DNA sequence: TGCAGTGCTAGGGATCCTTTAAGCTCCTACGAGCAGTACTTC. Translating gives CSARDPLSSYEQYF.

The chain recombines TRBV7-8 with TRBJ2-7, with 9 bases identical to TRBD1. This CDR3 is 13 amino acids long. With V trimmed by 2 bases and J by 7 bases, 3 bases remained unmatched. Germline V lookup: CDR1 SGHVS, CDR2 FQNEAQ. CDR3 DNA sequence: TGTGCCAGCAGCTTATACAGGGGGCAGGAGCAGTACTTC. This gives the protein CASSLYRGQEQYF.

The chain is built from TRBV6-5 and TRBJ2-5, with TRBD1 matching 9 bases. V was clipped by 2 bases and J by 5 bases; unmatched bases: 6. CDR1 and CDR2 (germline): MNHEY, SVGAGI. CDR3 size: 15 residues. The CDR3 DNA reads TGTGCCAGCAGTTACACCGGGACAGGGCGGGAGACCCAGTACTTC. Its translation is CASSYTGTGRETQYF.

This clonotype has at least ten counts. J is TRBJ1-5 and V is TRBV19; D is unresolved. Germline CDR1 is LNHDA and CDR2 is SQIVND (reference sequence). CDR3 length equals 13 residues. V was cut by 0 bases and J by 5 bases, with 5 bases left in between. CDR3 coding DNA: TGTGCCAGTAGTATAGATCGTGATCAGCCCCAGCATTTT. Translation: CASSIDRDQPQHF.

This clonotype was detected many times. V is TRBV2 and J is TRBJ1-1; D remains unclear. The germline V gene has CDR1 SNHLY and CDR2 FYNNEI. V shed 3 bases and J shed 7 bases, with 6 bases lying between them. This CDR3 is 11 amino acids long. The CDR3 coding sequence is TGTGCCAGCAGTGAGGGTTTTGAAGCTTTCTTT. Protein sequence: CASSEGFEAFF.

This clonotype was observed many times. This chain joins TRBV2 and TRBJ1-2; D uncertain. Germline V gives CDR1 SNHLY, CDR2 FYNNEI. The CDR3 length is 13 residues. The V end was cut by 8 bases, the J end by 7 bases, with 17 bases between. The CDR3 bases are TGTGCCAGCCTCTTCGGGCGGACTCGTGGCTACACCTTC. Translating gives CASLFGRTRGYTF.

The rearrangement uses TRBV2 and TRBJ1-6; 9 bases are a match to TRBD1. Germline-derived CDR1 and CDR2 are SNHLY and FYNNEI. V gave up 6 bases and J gave up 14 bases; unmatched junction bases: 11. There are 14 residues in the CDR3. CDR3 amino acids: CASRRGTGLRALHF. The DNA of the CDR3 is TGTGCCAGCAGGCGCGGGACAGGGCTTCGGGCCCTCCACTTT.

This clonotype was seen at least ten times. This chain uses TRBV24-1 with TRBJ1-2; D remains ambiguous. V lost 4 bases to trimming and J lost 8 bases, with 10 bases between them. This CDR3 spans 12 amino acids. Germline CDR1 KGHDR, CDR2 SFDVKD. The DNA of the CDR3 is TGTGCCACCAGTGACCTTGTCTCCGGCTACACCTTC. Translated: CATSDLVSGYTF.

This clonotype has a handful of counts. The V call is TRBV19, the J call TRBJ1-2, with a possible D match to TRBD1 (5 bases). CDR3 length equals 16 residues. Deletions cut 4 bases from V and 4 bases from J, with 19 bases between. From germline, CDR1 is LNHDA and CDR2 SQIVND (reference sequence). The chain's CDR3 is CASSSEIGSGTYGYTF. The CDR3 DNA follows: TGTGCCAGTAGTAGTGAAATTGGTTCGGGGACCTATGGCTACACCTTC.

V and J are TRBV24-1 and TRBJ2-2, with D unclear. The length of the CDR3 is 15 residues. Germline V gene data show CDR1 as KGHDR and CDR2 as SFDVKD. Trimming stripped 12 bases from V and 3 bases from J, with 19 bases between. The CDR3 loop reads CASQDQEIDTGELFF. CDR3 DNA sequence: TGTGCCTCCCAAGACCAGGAGATTGACACCGGGGAGCTGTTTTTT.

The V call is TRBV11-2, the J call TRBJ1-1; weak D call: TRBD1 (5 bases). The germline V gene encodes CDR1 SGHAT and CDR2 FQNNGV. V lost 2 bases to trimming and J lost 0 bases, with 13 bases between them. This CDR3 contains 16 residues. Here the CDR3 DNA reads TGTGCCAGCAGCTTACGGGGACTCTCTATGAACACTGAAGCTTTCTTT. Its translation is CASSLRGLSMNTEAFF.

This clonotype was seen once. The chain employs TRBV9 and TRBJ1-6; the D gene is possibly TRBD1 (5 bases). Germline V gene sequence: CDR1 SGDLS, CDR2 YYNGEE. CDR3 length equals 15 residues. The V end was cut by 4 bases, the J end by 5 bases, with 13 bases between. CDR3 sequence: CASSQDSFDNSPLHF. As DNA, the CDR3 is TGTGCCAGCAGCCAAGACAGCTTCGATAATTCACCCCTCCACTTT.

The chain recombines TRBV10-3 with TRBJ2-2; perhaps TRBD1 as D (7 bases). The germline V and J ends were trimmed by 10 bases and 4 bases, with 16 bases remaining between them. CDR1 is ENHRY and CDR2 is SYGVKD in the germline V gene. There are 14 residues in the CDR3. The DNA for the CDR3 is TGTGCCACCGGGGGAGCAGGGGGCACCGGGGAGCTGTTTTTT. This codes for CATGGAGGTGELFF.

About this clonotype itself: As the CDR3 is not closed by the conserved phenylalanine or tryptophan, this likely results from a read error. The DNA is left out, because the CDR3 cannot be placed on it with certainty; the CDR3 is given as TCRdb lists it. This chain connects TRBV20-1 to TRBJ2-5; TRBD2 reflects the table's D call only, with no check against the DNA. 10 amino acids form the CDR3, both terminal residues included. Germline V gene lookup returns CDR1 DFQATT and CDR2 SNEGSKA (reference sequence). CDR3: CSARGQGLAG.

The chain recombines TRBV29-1 with TRBJ2-7; the D gene is possibly TRBD2 (6 bases). Germline V gene lookup returns CDR1 SQVTM and CDR2 ANQGSEA. The CDR3 has 9 amino acids. V was shortened by 5 bases and J by 9 bases, with 8 bases between the two germline ends. DNA for the CDR3: TGCAGCGTTCAAGCGGGGCAGTACTTC. Its translation: CSVQAGQYF.

This clonotype occurred once. With a much larger clone just one base away, this may be a read error. This chain connects TRBV10-3 to TRBJ1-2, with 7 bases aligning to TRBD1. The CDR3 spans 13 residues. Looked up from germline, CDR1 is ENHRY and CDR2 is SYGVKD. CDR3 coding DNA: TGTGCCAGCAGTGGGGGGACAGTGAATGGCTACACCTTC. It specifies CASSGGTVNGYTF.

The J gene is TRBJ2-6, the V gene TRBV7-2, with D perhaps matching TRBD1 (6 bases). V was pared by 4 bases and J by 11 bases, with 15 bases between. The CDR3 is made up of 14 amino acids. The germline V gene has CDR1 SGHTA and CDR2 FQGNSA. The CDR3 loop reads CASSSGASVYVLTF. The CDR3 nucleotides are TGTGCCAGCAGCTCAGGGGCCTCGGTCTACGTCCTGACTTTC.

Note on this clonotype: A read error may explain this, as a much larger clone is one base away. This rearrangement joins TRBV2 to TRBJ1-2, with D perhaps TRBD1 (5 bases). CDR3 size: 14 residues. Trimming stripped 7 bases from V and 3 bases from J, with 15 bases between. Germline V gene lookup returns CDR1 SNHLY and CDR2 FYNNEI. In DNA, the CDR3 is TGTGCCAGCACTAGGGACGGGTTTGACTATGGCTACACCTTC. Protein: CASTRDGFDYGYTF.

The sample holds many counts of this clonotype. The chain has TRBV7-2 and TRBJ1-6; tentatively, D is TRBD1 (5 bases). The germline V and J ends were trimmed by 10 bases and 7 bases, with 23 bases remaining between them. This CDR3 region has 16 residues. Germline values: CDR1 SGHTA, CDR2 FQGNSA. Written as DNA, the CDR3 is TGTGCCACCACCCACTTACTCGGACATGCAAATTCACCCCTCCACTTT. Translation gives CATTHLLGHANSPLHF.

In its sample, this clonotype was seen many times. V and J are TRBV10-3 and TRBJ1-2; tentatively, D is TRBD1 (6 bases). The CDR3 extends over 15 amino acids. Between the trimmed V and J ends, which lost 4 bases and 4 bases, there was a span of 16 bases. Germline assignment: CDR1 ENHRY and CDR2 SYGVKD. CDR3 protein: CAISGFVRGAYGYTF. The CDR3 nucleotides are TGTGCCATCAGTGGGTTCGTTCGGGGGGCCTATGGCTACACCTTC.